This TCR beta chain was retrieved from a study of CD8+ T cells in alopecia areata. Study at large: Twice daily, treated patients received 5 to 10 mg of oral tofacitinib. Tofacitinib therapy took 6 to 18 months; 6 months off drug came after.

As the sequencing template, cDNA was produced by extracting RNA and reverse transcribing it. Sequencing used immunoSEQ multiplex PCR; TCRdb keeps in-frame clones, though not all of them. The table shows 170,000 or so clones, with 59% occurring only once. V gave up 0 bases and J gave up 8 bases, with 13 bases separating them. The CDR3 runs 14 residues. CDR1 and CDR2 from the germline V gene are SGHDN and FVKESK. Researchers took lesional scalp punch biopsies and peripheral blood from people who were alopecia areata patients. CD4+ and CD8+ T cells were sorted from PBMCs. Specimen: CD4+ T cells sorted from blood, collected at week 0. The sequence derives from a human donor with alopecia areata. This rearrangement joins TRBV14 to TRBJ1-2; D uncertain. Here the CDR3 reads CASSQERAPGGYTF. The CDR3 nucleotides read TGTGCCAGCAGCCAAGAAAGAGCGCCGGGAGGCTACACCTTC.